This TCR beta chain was observed in a study of regulatory dendritic cells for organ transplantation. Study-level results: Naive CD4+ and CD8+ repertoires were highly diverse; memory CD8+ was most oligoclonal.

The method was immunoSEQ multiplex PCR; TCRdb's version includes in-frame clones alone and lacks a portion of them. The sample has about 10,000 clones, 65% to 85% seen once. Details on this clone: What it recognizes is unknown.

The germline V gene encodes CDR1 MNHEY and CDR2 SVGAGI. Trimming left V 4 bases short and J 7 bases short, with 10 bases between. The CDR3 runs to 12 residues. Allogeneic regulatory or mature dendritic cells were co-cultured for less than six days with CFSE-labeled sorted T cells at 1:10. The sequenced sample consisted of memory CD4+ T cells from blood cultured with dendritic cells. Specified subset: CD45RO+ memory T cells. V and J are TRBV6-5 and TRBJ1-2, with a possible D match to TRBD1 (5 bases). The TCR originated in a human donor in good health. Written as DNA, the CDR3 is TGTGCCAGCAGTTCTGGGGGACCTGGCTACACCTTC. It encodes CASSSGGPGYTF.